A selection of T cell receptor beta chains follows, all from one sample in a study of neoadjuvant anti-PD-1 for oral cavity cancer. This table comes from immunoSEQ multiplex PCR, and its TCRdb copy is limited to in-frame clones, with some not included. Here the sample spans approximately 74,000 clones, about 80% being singletons. This sample comprised PBMCs, obtained before nivolumab (anti-PD-1) treatment. These receptors originate from a person aged 35-79 years with oral cavity squamous cell carcinoma. CDR3s include the opening cysteine and the closing phenylalanine or tryptophan. Each record gives: CDR3 DNA, CDR3 protein, J gene, clone size, V gene, D gene. The D gene is left open where the match is weak. Clone size, where shown, is once, few, many, or a class for clones that have expanded.

cdr3_nt: TGTGCCAGCAGCACCGCTGCTGAAGCTTTCTTT; cdr3_aa: CASSTAAEAFF; j_call: TRBJ1-1; clone_size: NA; v_call: TRBV13; d_call: NA
cdr3_nt: TGCAGCGCGTCAACCCAAGGAAACACCATATATTTT; cdr3_aa: CSASTQGNTIYF; j_call: TRBJ1-3; clone_size: NA; v_call: TRBV29-1; d_call: NA
cdr3_nt: TGTGCCACCAGCAGAGATCCCGTGGGGCCTTGGACCTTC; cdr3_aa: CATSRDPVGPWTF; j_call: TRBJ1-2; clone_size: few; v_call: TRBV15; d_call: NA
cdr3_nt: TGTGCCAGCAGCTTAGCGGCAGTCACCGGGGAGCTGTTTTTT; cdr3_aa: CASSLAAVTGELFF; j_call: TRBJ2-2; clone_size: NA; v_call: TRBV11-2; d_call: NA
cdr3_nt: TGTGCCAGCAGCCCCGGACCGGTCTCTGGAAACACCATATATTTT; cdr3_aa: CASSPGPVSGNTIYF; j_call: TRBJ1-3; clone_size: NA; v_call: TRBV7-6; d_call: NA
cdr3_nt: TGTGCCAGTAGTAGAGAAGGAGAGTCCACCCTAAATCAGCCCCAGCATTTT; cdr3_aa: CASSREGESTLNQPQHF; j_call: TRBJ1-5; clone_size: NA; v_call: TRBV19; d_call: NA
cdr3_nt: TGTGCCAGTACAGGGGAACGCTTCGAGCAGTACTTC; cdr3_aa: CASTGERFEQYF; j_call: TRBJ2-7; clone_size: NA; v_call: TRBV19; d_call: NA
cdr3_nt: TGTGCCAGCAGTTCGGGACAGGGGAGCGAGCAGTACTTC; cdr3_aa: CASSSGQGSEQYF; j_call: TRBJ2-7; clone_size: NA; v_call: TRBV6-5; d_call: TRBD1
cdr3_nt: TGTGCCAGCTTATCCCCGGGACAGAGGAACACTGAAGCTTTCTTT; cdr3_aa: CASLSPGQRNTEAFF; j_call: TRBJ1-1; clone_size: NA; v_call: TRBV27; d_call: TRBD1
cdr3_nt: TGTGCCAGCAGCTTAACGGGGTTCGAGCGTGAGACCCAGTACTTC; cdr3_aa: CASSLTGFERETQYF; j_call: TRBJ2-5; clone_size: NA; v_call: TRBV7-3; d_call: NA
cdr3_nt: TGCAGCGTTGGGGGACTAGCGGGAGTGAAGGAGACCCAGTACTTC; cdr3_aa: CSVGGLAGVKETQYF; j_call: TRBJ2-5; clone_size: NA; v_call: TRBV29-1; d_call: TRBD2
cdr3_nt: TGTGCCAGCACCACTTGGGCAGGTGGGCAGCCCCAGCATTTT; cdr3_aa: CASTTWAGGQPQHF; j_call: TRBJ1-5; clone_size: NA; v_call: TRBV27; d_call: NA
cdr3_nt: TGTGCCAGCAGTTACCTCAGGAACACTGAAGCTTTCTTT; cdr3_aa: CASSYLRNTEAFF; j_call: TRBJ1-1; clone_size: once; v_call: TRBV6-5; d_call: NA
cdr3_nt: TGTGCCAGTAGTATTGGGCAGTTCACCTACAATGAGCAGTTCTTC; cdr3_aa: CASSIGQFTYNEQFF; j_call: TRBJ2-1; clone_size: NA; v_call: TRBV19; d_call: NA
cdr3_nt: TGTGCCAGCAGCGCCACGGGGGGGAGTAGGCAGCCCCAGCATTTT; cdr3_aa: CASSATGGSRQPQHF; j_call: TRBJ1-5; clone_size: NA; v_call: TRBV2; d_call: NA
cdr3_nt: TGCGCCAGCAACAAACTAGCGGGAGATGGTAGCACAGATACGCAGTATTTT; cdr3_aa: CASNKLAGDGSTDTQYF; j_call: TRBJ2-3; clone_size: NA; v_call: TRBV5-1; d_call: TRBD2
cdr3_nt: TGTGCCAGCAGCTTAGCTCTAGCGGGACCCGAGCAGTACTTC; cdr3_aa: CASSLALAGPEQYF; j_call: TRBJ2-7; clone_size: NA; v_call: TRBV7-9; d_call: TRBD2
cdr3_nt: TGTGCCAGCAGCGGGGACACGAACACTGAAGCTTTCTTT; cdr3_aa: CASSGDTNTEAFF; j_call: TRBJ1-1; clone_size: few; v_call: TRBV7-6; d_call: NA
cdr3_nt: TGTGCCTGGAGTGTGTCCGGGTTCTTAAACACCATATATTTT; cdr3_aa: CAWSVSGFLNTIYF; j_call: TRBJ1-3; clone_size: NA; v_call: TRBV30; d_call: NA
cdr3_nt: TGCGCCAGCAGCTTGGGGAACAATGGCTACACCTTC; cdr3_aa: CASSLGNNGYTF; j_call: TRBJ1-2; clone_size: NA; v_call: TRBV5-1; d_call: NA
cdr3_nt: TGTGCCAGCAGCGCAGATGCCTACGAGCAGTACTTC; cdr3_aa: CASSADAYEQYF; j_call: TRBJ2-7; clone_size: NA; v_call: TRBV7-9; d_call: NA
cdr3_nt: TGTGCCAGCAGTTTATCGGACTCCTTGGGCACAGATACGCAGTATTTT; cdr3_aa: CASSLSDSLGTDTQYF; j_call: TRBJ2-3; clone_size: NA; v_call: TRBV28; d_call: NA
cdr3_nt: TGTGCCAGCAGTGATGGAGCAGGCCAAGAGACCCAGTACTTC; cdr3_aa: CASSDGAGQETQYF; j_call: TRBJ2-5; clone_size: NA; v_call: TRBV6-5; d_call: NA
cdr3_nt: TGTGCCAGCAGCGCTGAGGACAGACCTTATCAGCCCCAGCATTTT; cdr3_aa: CASSAEDRPYQPQHF; j_call: TRBJ1-5; clone_size: NA; v_call: TRBV6-5; d_call: NA
cdr3_nt: TGTGCCAGCAGCCCTCACAGGGGGCTGAATATAGATGAGCAGTTCTTC; cdr3_aa: CASSPHRGLNIDEQFF; j_call: TRBJ2-1; clone_size: NA; v_call: TRBV11-2; d_call: TRBD1
cdr3_nt: TGTGCCAGCGGGAAGGACAGGAACACCGGGGAGCTGTTTTTT; cdr3_aa: CASGKDRNTGELFF; j_call: TRBJ2-2; clone_size: NA; v_call: TRBV2; d_call: NA
cdr3_nt: TGTGCCAGCAGCTTAGAGGGCGGGATCTACGAGCAGTACTTC; cdr3_aa: CASSLEGGIYEQYF; j_call: TRBJ2-7; clone_size: medium-sized; v_call: TRBV11-2; d_call: NA
cdr3_nt: TGTGCCATCAGTGAGTCACAGGGCCTAAGAGATACGCAGTATTTT; cdr3_aa: CAISESQGLRDTQYF; j_call: TRBJ2-3; clone_size: NA; v_call: TRBV10-3; d_call: NA
cdr3_nt: TGTGCCAGCCGGGCCCCGGCAGGGACCCAGTACTTC; cdr3_aa: CASRAPAGTQYF; j_call: TRBJ2-5; clone_size: NA; v_call: TRBV6-1; d_call: NA
cdr3_nt: TGCAGCGTTGACAGGGGCGGAAACACCATATATTTT; cdr3_aa: CSVDRGGNTIYF; j_call: TRBJ1-3; clone_size: few; v_call: TRBV29-1; d_call: NA
cdr3_nt: TGTGCCAGCAGCCCAGGGACTAGCGGGAGAACCGGGGAGCTGTTTTTT; cdr3_aa: CASSPGTSGRTGELFF; j_call: TRBJ2-2; clone_size: once; v_call: TRBV9; d_call: TRBD2
cdr3_nt: TGTGCCAGCAGTCAGGGACAGGGAACCTACAATGAGCAGTTCTTC; cdr3_aa: CASSQGQGTYNEQFF; j_call: TRBJ2-1; clone_size: NA; v_call: TRBV6-1; d_call: TRBD1
cdr3_nt: TGTGCCAGCAGTTTCGGTGGGGAGACCCAGTACTTC; cdr3_aa: CASSFGGETQYF; j_call: TRBJ2-5; clone_size: NA; v_call: TRBV27; d_call: NA
cdr3_nt: TGTGCCAGCAGCTTCGCAGGGGCAAGTGCAGATACGCAGTATTTT; cdr3_aa: CASSFAGASADTQYF; j_call: TRBJ2-3; clone_size: NA; v_call: TRBV7-9; d_call: NA
cdr3_nt: TGCGCCAGCAGCCCCGGGACAACCTACGAGCAGTACTTC; cdr3_aa: CASSPGTTYEQYF; j_call: TRBJ2-7; clone_size: few; v_call: TRBV5-1; d_call: NA
cdr3_nt: TGTGCCAGCCGCCGGGACGGAGGGTTTTTCACTGAAGCTTTCTTT; cdr3_aa: CASRRDGGFFTEAFF; j_call: TRBJ1-1; clone_size: NA; v_call: TRBV25-1; d_call: NA
cdr3_nt: TGCGCCAGCAGCGAGGGACAGGTAGGGACTCACATTCAGTACTTC; cdr3_aa: CASSEGQVGTHIQYF; j_call: TRBJ2-4; clone_size: NA; v_call: TRBV5-1; d_call: TRBD1
cdr3_nt: TGTGCCAGCAGTCGGCCACCAGTGAATGAGCAGTTCTTC; cdr3_aa: CASSRPPVNEQFF; j_call: TRBJ2-1; clone_size: NA; v_call: TRBV28; d_call: NA
cdr3_nt: TGCGCCAGCAGCCAAGAGGGGGTTTACAATGAGCAGTTCTTC; cdr3_aa: CASSQEGVYNEQFF; j_call: TRBJ2-1; clone_size: few; v_call: TRBV4-1; d_call: NA
cdr3_nt: TGTGCCAGCAGTGGGCAGGGGGCATCTGGAAACACCATATATTTT; cdr3_aa: CASSGQGASGNTIYF; j_call: TRBJ1-3; clone_size: once; v_call: TRBV2; d_call: TRBD1
cdr3_nt: TGTGCCAGCAGCAAAGACCAGGGGAAGAACACTGAAGCTTTCTTT; cdr3_aa: CASSKDQGKNTEAFF; j_call: TRBJ1-1; clone_size: NA; v_call: TRBV21-1; d_call: NA